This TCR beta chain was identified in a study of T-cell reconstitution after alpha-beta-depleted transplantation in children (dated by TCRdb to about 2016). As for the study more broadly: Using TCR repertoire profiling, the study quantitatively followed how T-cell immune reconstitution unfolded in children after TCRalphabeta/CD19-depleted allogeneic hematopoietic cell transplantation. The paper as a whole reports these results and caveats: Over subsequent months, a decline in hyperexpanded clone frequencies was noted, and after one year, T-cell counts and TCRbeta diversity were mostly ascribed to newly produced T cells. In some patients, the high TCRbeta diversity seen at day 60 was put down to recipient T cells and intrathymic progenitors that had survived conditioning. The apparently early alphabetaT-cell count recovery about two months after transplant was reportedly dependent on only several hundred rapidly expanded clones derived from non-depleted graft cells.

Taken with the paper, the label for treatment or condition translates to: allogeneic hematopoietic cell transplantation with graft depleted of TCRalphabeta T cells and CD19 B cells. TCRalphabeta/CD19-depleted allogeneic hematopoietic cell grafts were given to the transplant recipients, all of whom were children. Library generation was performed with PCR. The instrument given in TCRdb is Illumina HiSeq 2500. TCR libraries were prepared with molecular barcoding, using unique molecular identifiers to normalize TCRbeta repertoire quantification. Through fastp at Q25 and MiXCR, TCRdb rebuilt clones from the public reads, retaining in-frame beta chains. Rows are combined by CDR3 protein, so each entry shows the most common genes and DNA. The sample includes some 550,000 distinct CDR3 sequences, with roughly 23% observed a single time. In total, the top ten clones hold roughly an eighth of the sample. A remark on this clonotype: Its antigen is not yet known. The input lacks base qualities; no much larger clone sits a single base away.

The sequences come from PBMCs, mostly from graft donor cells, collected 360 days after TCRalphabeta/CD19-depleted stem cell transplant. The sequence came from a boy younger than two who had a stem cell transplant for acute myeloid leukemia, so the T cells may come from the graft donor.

The sequence in DNA is TGTGCCAGCAGCTTGCGGTCAACACGTCCAGAAGCTTTCTTT. This yields the protein CASSLRSTRPEAFF. This chain joins TRBV5-5 to TRBJ1-1, with an unclear D gene assignment. At the junction V is shortened by 1 base and J by 8 bases, with 15 bases in between. CDR1 and CDR2 (SGHKS, YYEKEE) derive from the germline V gene (reference sequence). From cysteine to phenylalanine, the CDR3 is 14 amino acids long. Only CDR3 DNA remains: 42 bases, in frame from the first base.